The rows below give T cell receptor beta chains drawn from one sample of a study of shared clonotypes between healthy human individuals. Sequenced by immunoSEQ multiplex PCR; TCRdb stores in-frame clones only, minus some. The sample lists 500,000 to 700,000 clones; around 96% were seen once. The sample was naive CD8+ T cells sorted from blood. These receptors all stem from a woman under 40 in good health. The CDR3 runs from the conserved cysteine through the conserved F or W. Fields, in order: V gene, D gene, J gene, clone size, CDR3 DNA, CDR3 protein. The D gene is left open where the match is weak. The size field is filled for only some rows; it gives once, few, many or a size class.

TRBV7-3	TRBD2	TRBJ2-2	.	TGTGCCAGCAGGGCCGGGACTAGCGGGACCGGGGAGCTGTTTTTT	CASRAGTSGTGELFF
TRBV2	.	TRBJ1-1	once	TGTGCCAGCAGTGGCGGGGTGAACAGAGGGTCGGCTGAAGCTTTCTTT	CASSGGVNRGSAEAFF
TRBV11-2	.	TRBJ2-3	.	TGTGCCAGCAGCTTAGTGGCTAGTTCGACAGATACGCAGTATTTT	CASSLVASSTDTQYF
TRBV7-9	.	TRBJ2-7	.	TGTGCCAGCAGCAAAGGGGGTGAGCACGAGCAGTACTTC	CASSKGGEHEQYF
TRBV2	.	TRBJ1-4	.	TGTGCCAGCAGTGAAGAATTGGGGTTAAGTGAAAAACTGTTTTTT	CASSEELGLSEKLFF
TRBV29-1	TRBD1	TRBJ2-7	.	TGCAGCGTTCCCGGCAGGGGGCGGTACGAGCAGTACTTC	CSVPGRGRYEQYF
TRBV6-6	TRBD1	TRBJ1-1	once	TGTGCCAGCAGTTACTCAGGGACAGAGGCGGGTTTTGAAGCTTTCTTT	CASSYSGTEAGFEAFF
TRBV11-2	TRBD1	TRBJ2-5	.	TGTGCCAGCAGCTTAGGAGTGAGGGGGCAGGAGACCCAGTACTTC	CASSLGVRGQETQYF
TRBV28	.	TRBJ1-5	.	TGTGCCAGCAGCCAAACTGTCTCGGGGCCCAATCAGCCCCAGCATTTT	CASSQTVSGPNQPQHF
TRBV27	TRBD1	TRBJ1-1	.	TGTGCCAGCAGGCACAGGGGGGTTGACACTGAAGCTTTCTTT	CASRHRGVDTEAFF
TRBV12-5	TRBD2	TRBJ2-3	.	TGTGCTAGTGCCCCAGGACTAGCGGGAGACGATACGCAGTATTTT	CASAPGLAGDDTQYF
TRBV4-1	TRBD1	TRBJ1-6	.	TGCGCCACCCGGACAGGAGGGAATTCACCCCTCCACTTT	CATRTGGNSPLHF
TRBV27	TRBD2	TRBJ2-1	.	TGTGCCAGCAGTCCGTTAGCGGGAATCGGGGGGAATGAGCAGTTCTTC	CASSPLAGIGGNEQFF
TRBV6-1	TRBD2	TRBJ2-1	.	TGTGCCAGCAGAACTAGCGGGAGTAATTACAATGAGCAGTTCTTC	CASRTSGSNYNEQFF
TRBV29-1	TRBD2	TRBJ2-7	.	TGCAGCGTTGAAGGGACTAGCGGGAGGGTCGAGCAGTACTTC	CSVEGTSGRVEQYF
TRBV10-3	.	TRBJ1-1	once	TGTGCCATCAGTGACTGGGGGGAGAACACTGAAGCTTTCTTT	CAISDWGENTEAFF
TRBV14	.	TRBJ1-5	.	TGTGCCAGCAGCCAATCTGGGACGTTCGAGAAATGTCAGCCCCAGCATTTT	CASSQSGTFEKCQPQHF
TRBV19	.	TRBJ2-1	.	TGTGCCAGTAGTGTACAGACAACCTACAATGAGCAGTTCTTC	CASSVQTTYNEQFF
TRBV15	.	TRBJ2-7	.	TGTGCCACCAGCAGAGGTCGTAACTCCTACGAGCAGTACTTC	CATSRGRNSYEQYF
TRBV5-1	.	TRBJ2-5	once	TGCGCCAGCCGCTCAGGGACGCAATTTGAGACCCAGTACTTC	CASRSGTQFETQYF
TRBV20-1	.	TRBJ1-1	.	TGCAGTGCTAGAGTTGGGACTGAAGCTTTCTTT	CSARVGTEAFF
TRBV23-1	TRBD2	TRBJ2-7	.	TGCGCCAGCAGTCAATGGGCGGGAGAGTCAAGGTGGGTCTCCTACGAGCAGTACTTC	CASSQWAGESRWVSYEQYF
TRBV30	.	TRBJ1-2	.	TGTGCCTGGAGTATGAAAGACAGACTTTCTAACTATGGCTACACCTTC	CAWSMKDRLSNYGYTF
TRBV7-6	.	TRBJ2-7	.	TGTGCCAGCAGCTTGGGCGGGCCAGGCGAGCAGTACTTC	CASSLGGPGEQYF
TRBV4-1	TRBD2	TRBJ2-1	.	TGCGCCAGCAGCCTGAGGGCCAGCGGGAGAGGAGGCGGGCAGTTCTTC	CASSLRASGRGGGQFF
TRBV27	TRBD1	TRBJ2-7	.	TGTGCGGCGGGACAGGGTTCCTACGAGCAGTACTTC	CAAGQGSYEQYF
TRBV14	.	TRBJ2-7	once	TGTGCCAGCAGCCAAGATCTGAAGGGGGCCTACGAGCAGTACTTC	CASSQDLKGAYEQYF
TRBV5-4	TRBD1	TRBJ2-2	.	TGTGCCAGCATGGAGACAGGGGTTCCCGGGGAGCTGTTTTTT	CASMETGVPGELFF
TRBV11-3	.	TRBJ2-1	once	TGTGCCAGCAGCCCATCACCTAGGACGCCCAATGAGCAGTTCTTC	CASSPSPRTPNEQFF
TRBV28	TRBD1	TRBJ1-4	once	TGTGCCAGCAGTGGATGGACAGGTAGCGCTAATGAAAAACTGTTTTTT	CASSGWTGSANEKLFF
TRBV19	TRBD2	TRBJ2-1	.	TGTGCCAGTAGTATGCTAGCGGGAGTTAATGAGCAGTTCTTC	CASSMLAGVNEQFF
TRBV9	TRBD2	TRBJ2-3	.	TGTGCCAGCAGCGGACTAGCGGGAGGCACAGATACGCAGTATTTT	CASSGLAGGTDTQYF
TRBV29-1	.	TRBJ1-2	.	TGCAGCGTTCCCGTCCCAGATGCCTATGGCTACACCTTC	CSVPVPDAYGYTF
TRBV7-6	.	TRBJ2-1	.	TGTGCCAGCAGCTTAGCCCCTAGCCAAGCGTCCGCCTACAATGAGCAGTTCTTC	CASSLAPSQASAYNEQFF
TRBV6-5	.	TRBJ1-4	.	TGTGCCAGCAGTTACTTCCACGAGCTAGCTAATGAAAAACTGTTTTTT	CASSYFHELANEKLFF
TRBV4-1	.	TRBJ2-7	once	TGCGCCAGCAGCCAAGAAGTGACCACACAGTACGAGCAGTACTTC	CASSQEVTTQYEQYF
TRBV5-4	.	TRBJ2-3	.	TGTGCCAGCAGCGGAAGCACAGATACGCAGTATTTT	CASSGSTDTQYF
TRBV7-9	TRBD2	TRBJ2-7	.	TGTGCCAGCAGCAGAGCCGGGACTAGCGGCCGGGCCTACGAGCAGTACTTC	CASSRAGTSGRAYEQYF
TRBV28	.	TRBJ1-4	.	TGTGCCAGCAGTTTGTCTTTGGGGGATGAAAAACTGTTTTTT	CASSLSLGDEKLFF
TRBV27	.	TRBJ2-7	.	TGTGCCAGCAGTTTATCTAGATTAGACGAGCAGTACTTC	CASSLSRLDEQYF
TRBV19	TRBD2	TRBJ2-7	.	TGTGCCAGTAGTATTCAGGCGGGAGCTGTCGAGCAGTACTTC	CASSIQAGAVEQYF
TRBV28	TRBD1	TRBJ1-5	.	TGTGCCAGCAGTTCTAGGGGGCTACGACAGCCCCAGCATTTT	CASSSRGLRQPQHF
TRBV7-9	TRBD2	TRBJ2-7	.	TGTGCCAGCAGCTTGGGACTAGCGGGATTCTACGAGCAGTACTTC	CASSLGLAGFYEQYF
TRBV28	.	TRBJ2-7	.	TGTGCCAGCAGTTTAACTGGGGGCGGGCTCGAGCAGTACTTC	CASSLTGGGLEQYF
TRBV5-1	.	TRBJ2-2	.	TGCGCCAGCAGCCAAGATTTGTCAGTCGGCGGGGAGCTGTTTTTT	CASSQDLSVGGELFF
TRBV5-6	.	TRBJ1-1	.	TGTGCCAGCAGCTTGGGGGGGCCTACTGAAGCTTTCTTT	CASSLGGPTEAFF
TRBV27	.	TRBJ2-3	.	TGTGCCAGCGCAGGGATAGGGATGAGGACAGATACGCAGTATTTT	CASAGIGMRTDTQYF
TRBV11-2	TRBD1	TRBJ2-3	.	TGTGCCAGCAGCTTATCCCAGGGGGCAGATACGCAGTATTTT	CASSLSQGADTQYF
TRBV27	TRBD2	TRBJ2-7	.	TGTGCCAGCAGTTTGCGGGACTACTACGAGCAGTACTTC	CASSLRDYYEQYF
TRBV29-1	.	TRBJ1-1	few	TGCAGCGTTGAATCGAGTGAAGCTTTCTTT	CSVESSEAFF
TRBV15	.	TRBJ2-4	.	TGTGCCACCAGCAGAGAACGGGAGACAAAAAACATTCAGTACTTC	CATSRERETKNIQYF